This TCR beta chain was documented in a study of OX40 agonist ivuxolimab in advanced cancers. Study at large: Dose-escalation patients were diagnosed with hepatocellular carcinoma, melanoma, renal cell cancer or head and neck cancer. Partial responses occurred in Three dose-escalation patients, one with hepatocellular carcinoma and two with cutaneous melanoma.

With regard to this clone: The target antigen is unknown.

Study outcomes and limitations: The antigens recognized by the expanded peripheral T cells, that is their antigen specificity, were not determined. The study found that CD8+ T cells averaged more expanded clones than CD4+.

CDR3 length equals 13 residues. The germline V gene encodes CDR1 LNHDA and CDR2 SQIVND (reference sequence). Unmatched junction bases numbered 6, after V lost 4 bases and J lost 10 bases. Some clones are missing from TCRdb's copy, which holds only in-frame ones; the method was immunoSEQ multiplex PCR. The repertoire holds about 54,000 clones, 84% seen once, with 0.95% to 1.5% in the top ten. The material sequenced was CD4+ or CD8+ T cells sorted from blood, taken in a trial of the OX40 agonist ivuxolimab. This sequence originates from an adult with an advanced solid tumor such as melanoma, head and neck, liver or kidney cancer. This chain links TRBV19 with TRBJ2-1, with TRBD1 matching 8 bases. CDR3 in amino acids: CASSTADRGEQFF. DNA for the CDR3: TGTGCCAGTAGTACCGCTGACAGGGGCGAGCAGTTCTTC.